The 17 T cell receptor beta chains below were found in one sample sequenced in a study of T cells in localized non-small cell lung cancer (dated by TCRdb to the early 2020s). Receptor libraries were prepared by the immunoSEQ multiplex PCR assay. Held by TCRdb, this immuneACCESS table contains in-frame sequences only and omits some clones. Under half of the omission traces to an unresolved V gene where checked; the cause of the rest is unknown. The sample table records roughly 26,000 clones; 70% to 90% of these occur just once. About an eighth of the sample rests with the top ten. The sample in question was peripheral blood, obtained before any cancer treatment. These receptors originate from a female donor over 55 with stage II squamous cell lung carcinoma.

This clone was observed once. CDR3 sequence reads: CASTDSTVGRARGYTF. CDR3 DNA sequence: TGTGCCAGCACCGACTCGACGGTCGGGAGGGCTCGTGGCTACACCTTC. The chain carries TRBV7-9 and TRBJ1-2; no firm D call. From germline, CDR1 is SEHNR and CDR2 FQNEAQ (reference sequence). The CDR3 has 16 residues. V lost 7 bases and J lost 7, with 25 bases in between.

This sequence joins TRBV7-9 and TRBJ2-1, with TRBD2 matching over 10 bases. CDR3 length: 16 amino acids. Per germline, CDR1 SEHNR and CDR2 FQNEAQ (reference sequence). V gave up 5 bases and J gave up 2 bases; unmatched junction bases: 6. The CDR3 spells CASSQQRGGPYNEQFF. Written as DNA, the CDR3 is TGTGCCAGCAGCCAACAGCGGGGGGGCCCCTACAATGAGCAGTTCTTC.

This chain connects TRBV9 to TRBJ1-1; the D gene is possibly TRBD1 (5 bases). V lost 2 bases and J 8 bases, leaving 13 bases between the germline ends. From germline, CDR1 is SGDLS and CDR2 YYNGEE. The CDR3 has 13 residues. Written as DNA, the CDR3 is TGTGCCAGCAGCGTCCCCGGGGGGTCCGAAGCTTTCTTT. Translating it yields CASSVPGGSEAFF. Combining the CDR3 with reference TRBV9 and TRBJ1-1 gives the whole variable domain DSGVTQTPKHLITATGQRVTLRCSPRSGDLSVYWYQQSLDQGLQFLIQYYNGEERAKGNILERFSAQQFPDLHSELNLSSLELGDSALYFCASSVPGGSEAFFGQGTRLTVV.

The V call is TRBV5-5, the J call TRBJ1-2; D unclear. This CDR3 region has 13 residues. The germline V gene encodes CDR1 SGHKS and CDR2 YYEKEE (reference sequence). V lost 4 bases and J lost 3, with 10 bases in between. CDR3 loop: CASSPDPDYGYTF. CDR3 in DNA: TGTGCCAGCAGCCCTGACCCGGACTATGGCTACACCTTC.

The chain joins TRBV7-9 to TRBJ2-4; a weak D match, TRBD1 (6 bases). This CDR3 is 16 amino acids long. V was pared by 5 bases and J by 0 bases, with 14 bases between. CDR1 is SEHNR, CDR2 FQNEAQ, per germline (reference sequence). For the CDR3, the DNA is TGTGCCAGCAGCCAGAGCGACAGGCTAGCCAAAAACATTCAGTACTTC. The encoded protein is CASSQSDRLAKNIQYF.

The chain uses TRBV19 and TRBJ2-1; no reliable D call. Germline-derived CDR1 and CDR2 are LNHDA and SQIVND (reference sequence). V dropped 8 bases and J dropped 5 bases, with 13 bases sitting between them. This CDR3 is built from 13 residues. The CDR3, as DNA: TGTGCCAGTGGTTCTCTACCGAACAATGAGCAGTTCTTC. This sequence encodes CASGSLPNNEQFF.

The chain combines TRBV9 with TRBJ2-2, with D tentatively TRBD2 (5 bases). The CDR3 totals 15 residues. V dropped 7 bases and J dropped 6 bases, with 19 bases sitting between them. Germline V gene sequence: CDR1 SGDLS, CDR2 YYNGEE. This chain's CDR3 is CASHATGGLPGELFF. Written as DNA, the CDR3 is TGTGCCAGCCACGCGACTGGAGGCCTCCCCGGGGAGCTGTTTTTT.

This clone was seen only once. Other DNA sequences in this sample translate to the same CDR3. The rearrangement links TRBV27 to TRBJ1-1, with D perhaps matching TRBD1 (6 bases). Germline V gives CDR1 MNHEY, CDR2 SMNVEV (reference sequence). Trimming pared 9 bases from V and 12 bases from J, leaving 17 bases between. This CDR3 region has 11 residues. The CDR3 here is CASILRGITFF. DNA of the CDR3: TGTGCCAGTATCCTGAGGGGGATAACTTTCTTT.

The CDR3: CATSRDYEAGNTIYF. CDR3 coding DNA: TGTGCCACCAGCAGAGATTACGAGGCAGGAAACACCATATATTTT. V usage is TRBV15 and J usage is TRBJ1-3; D not resolved. CDR1 LNHNV and CDR2 YYDKDF come from the germline V gene (reference sequence). The ends were cut back, 0 bases at V and 4 bases at J, with 10 bases in the middle. The CDR3 totals 15 residues.

The rearrangement joins TRBV28 to TRBJ1-5, with 9 bases that match TRBD1. The germline V gene has CDR1 MDHEN and CDR2 SYDVKM. This CDR3 spans 15 amino acids. V was pared by 7 bases and J by 6 bases, with 10 bases of the junction left unmatched. The CDR3 DNA reads TGTGCCAGCATGGGGTACAGGGGGCTGATTCAGCCCCAGCATTTT. Amino acid sequence: CASMGYRGLIQPQHF.

This chain connects TRBV27 to TRBJ2-3; tentative D call: TRBD1 (5 bases). V was trimmed by 6 bases and J by 8 bases, leaving 12 bases between them. The germline V gene has CDR1 MNHEY and CDR2 SMNVEV (reference sequence). There are 12 residues in the CDR3. The CDR3 protein is CASRRGRFTQYF. In DNA, the CDR3 is TGTGCCAGCAGAAGGGGCCGATTTACGCAGTATTTT.

The chain joins TRBV5-6 to TRBJ1-1; no clear D gene. The CDR3 is 15 amino acids. In germline, CDR1 is SGHDT, CDR2 YYEEEE. Trimming removed 0 bases at V and 4 bases at J, with 13 bases between. The CDR3 is CASSLAGWGSTEAFF. The CDR3 DNA is TGTGCCAGCAGCTTGGCGGGGTGGGGATCCACTGAAGCTTTCTTT.

The rearrangement joins TRBV19 to TRBJ2-7; tentatively, D is TRBD1 (5 bases). The CDR3 loop spans 15 amino acids. CDR1 is LNHDA and CDR2 is SQIVND in the germline V gene (reference sequence). V was clipped by 3 bases and J by 4 bases, with 16 bases between them. The CDR3 DNA reads as TGTGCCAGTAGTATTGGGGCAAGCCTTACGTACGAGCAGTACTTC. Protein: CASSIGASLTYEQYF. The whole variable domain, filled in from reference TRBV19 and TRBJ2-7, reads DGGITQSPKYLFRKEGQNVTLSCEQNLNHDAMYWYRQDPGQGLRLIYYSQIVNDFQKGDIAEGYSVSREKKESFPLTVTSAQKNPTAFYLCASSIGASLTYEQYFGPGTRLTVT.

This clone has just one count. V gene TRBV29-1 combines with J gene TRBJ1-2, with D possibly TRBD1 on 6 matching bases. The CDR3 covers 14 residues. V lost 5 bases and J lost 0, with 13 bases in between. Per the germline V gene, CDR1 is SQVTM and CDR2 is ANQGSEA. The CDR3 bases are TGCAGCGTTTCCTCGGGACATTCTAACTATGGCTACACCTTC. Translation: CSVSSGHSNYGYTF. The full variable domain, rest sourced from reference TRBV29-1 and TRBJ1-2, is SAVISQKPSRDICQRGTSLTIQCQVDSQVTMMFWYRQQPGQSLTLIATANQGSEATYESGFVIDKFPISRPNLTFSTLTVSNMSPEDSSIYLCSVSSGHSNYGYTFGSGTRLTVV.

This sequence joins TRBV16 and TRBJ1-3; D is perhaps TRBD1 (5 bases). Germline CDR1 is KGHSY and CDR2 is FQNENV. The CDR3 runs to 15 residues. Trimming removed 4 bases at V and 0 bases at J, with 10 bases between. CDR3 amino acids: CASSPSRASGNTIYF. As DNA, the CDR3 is TGTGCCAGCAGCCCGTCCAGGGCCTCTGGAAACACCATATATTTT. Variable domain in full (rest from reference TRBV16 and TRBJ1-3): GEEVAQTPKHLVRGEGQKAKLYCAPIKGHSYVFWYQQVLKNEFKFLISFQNENVFDETGMPKERFSAKCLPNSPCSLEIQATKLEDSAVYFCASSPSRASGNTIYFGEGSWLTVV.

V is TRBV5-6 and J is TRBJ1-5; D unclear. Germline V CDR1 and CDR2: SGHDT, YYEEEE. The length of the CDR3 is 13 residues. The germline V and J ends were trimmed by 2 bases and 10 bases, with 13 bases remaining between them. CDR3 protein: CASSFQSLRPQHF. In DNA form, the CDR3 reads TGTGCCAGCAGCTTCCAGAGCTTGCGACCCCAGCATTTT. The full variable domain, with the rest looked up from reference TRBV5-6 and TRBJ1-5, is DAGVTQSPTHLIKTRGQQVTLRCSPKSGHDTVSWYQQALGQGPQFIFQYYEEEERQRGNFPDRFSGHQFPNYSSELNVNALLLGDSALYLCASSFQSLRPQHFGDGTRLSIL.

The chain recombines TRBV9 with TRBJ2-3, with 13 bases that match TRBD2. The germline V gene encodes CDR1 SGDLS and CDR2 YYNGEE. J lost 2 bases, V lost 3 bases, and 6 bases had no gene match. CDR3 size: 17 residues. CDR3 sequence reads: CASSARTSGGSTDTQYF. The CDR3 DNA follows: TGTGCCAGCAGCGCCCGGACTAGCGGGGGATCCACAGATACGCAGTATTTT.